The following is a T cell receptor beta chain sequence with its context. Its antigen is as yet unknown. Looked up from germline, CDR1 is MNHNS and CDR2 is SASEGT. Trimming removed 2 bases from V and 5 bases from J, with 7 bases in between. There are 13 residues in the CDR3. This sample's treatment: approximately nine-day PBMC culture with coronavirus spike peptide pools or control peptides (ViraFEST assay). Investigators obtained the unexposed donor's CD4+ T cells before the COVID-19 pandemic (2011-2018). This sample stems from a study of vaccination and CD4 T cells after COVID-19. Background on the study: Samples after vaccination came a median approximately 73 days past dose two, ranging 14 to 241.

CD4+ T cells that had been cultured provided DNA sequenced with the Oncomine TCR Beta short-read assay. One entry per CDR3 protein results from TCRdb running MiXCR on the PCR reads. The sample has thousands of distinct CDR3 sequences, roughly 31% seen once. This receptor was identified in a human donor in good health. The sequenced sample consisted of CD4+ T cells from blood, cultured in vitro. This chain links TRBV6-1 with TRBJ2-1; no clear D gene. CDR3 in amino acids: CASSESKNNEQFF. The CDR3, as DNA: TGTGCCAGCAGTGAATCCAAAAACAATGAGCAGTTCTTC.